This TCR beta chain was documented in a study of blood T cell repertoires in COVID-19. This table comes from immunoSEQ multiplex PCR, and its TCRdb copy is limited to in-frame clones, with some not included. The sample has some 97,000 clones, about nine tenths seen once. The ends were cut back, 5 bases at V and 8 bases at J, with 12 bases in the middle. In germline, CDR1 is SGHNT, CDR2 YENEEA. This CDR3 comprises 13 residues. The receptor comes from a man aged 50 to 60 with active COVID-19. V gene TRBV11-3 combines with J gene TRBJ1-4, with D perhaps matching TRBD1 (6 bases). Sequencing was carried out using peripheral blood. The CDR3 loop is CASSQGQREKLFF. The CDR3 nucleotides are TGTGCCAGCAGCCAGGGACAACGGGAAAAACTGTTTTTT.